The rows below give T cell receptor beta chains drawn from one sample of a study of T cell responses to AZD1222 COVID-19 vaccine. The method was immunoSEQ multiplex PCR; TCRdb's version includes in-frame clones alone and lacks a portion of them. The data show 90,000 to 130,000 clones, with around nine tenths seen just once and less than 3.5% held by the top ten. Specimen: peripheral blood, collected on day 0 of AZD1222 vaccination. Receptor source: an adult in good health. Both conserved end residues are part of each CDR3. D genes are given only for firm matches. The size of a clone is reported for some rows only, either as once, few or many, or as a class for expanded clones.

clone size	V gene	D gene	J gene	CDR3 DNA	CDR3 protein
-	TRBV7-8	-	TRBJ2-5	TGTGCCAGCAGCTACCCGCCGGGGGGCGTGGAGACCCAGTACTTC	CASSYPPGGVETQYF
few	TRBV18	TRBD1	TRBJ2-2	TGTGCCAGCTCACCACAAGACAGGGGGAGGACCGGGGAGCTGTTTTTT	CASSPQDRGRTGELFF
-	TRBV5-4	-	TRBJ1-2	TGTGCCAGCCGCTCACCAGTAAATTTATATGGCTACACCTTC	CASRSPVNLYGYTF
-	TRBV19	-	TRBJ2-3	TGTGCCAGTAGTATGATTAGCACAGATACGCAGTATTTT	CASSMISTDTQYF
-	TRBV6-6	TRBD2	TRBJ2-7	TGTGCCAGCAGTTATGAAGCGGGAGGGCCCCCCGAGCAGTACTTC	CASSYEAGGPPEQYF
-	TRBV11-3	-	TRBJ2-1	TGTGCCAGCAGCTCCAGAGGTTCGGGGAATGAGCAGTTCTTC	CASSSRGSGNEQFF
-	TRBV30	TRBD1	TRBJ2-7	TGTGCCTGGAGTATTAGAGGACAGGGGCCGTACGAGCAGTACTTC	CAWSIRGQGPYEQYF
-	TRBV6-5	-	TRBJ1-5	TGTGCCAGCCAAACGCTAGGAAGCAATCAGCCCCAGCATTTT	CASQTLGSNQPQHF
-	TRBV2	-	TRBJ1-2	TGTGCCAGCAGGGGTGAGCAGGGGCCGCGGGGCTACACCTTC	CASRGEQGPRGYTF
-	TRBV7-9	TRBD2	TRBJ2-1	TGTGCCAGCAGCCCCGATTGGGGGGGAGGGGCCAGTGAGCAGTTCTTC	CASSPDWGGGASEQFF
-	TRBV5-1	TRBD1	TRBJ2-3	TGCGCCAGCAGCTGGAGCGGGACAGGGACCACAGATACGCAGTATTTT	CASSWSGTGTTDTQYF
-	TRBV2	-	TRBJ2-7	TGTGCCAGCAGGTCCCAGGGGAGCTCCTACGAGCAGTACTTC	CASRSQGSSYEQYF
-	TRBV5-1	-	TRBJ2-1	TGCGCCAGCAGCTTGGTATCAGGGTATTATGATGAGCAGTTCTTC	CASSLVSGYYDEQFF
-	TRBV4-3	-	TRBJ1-3	TGCGCCAGCAGCCGGATAACGGGGTTAGGTGATGGAAACACCATATATTTT	CASSRITGLGDGNTIYF
few	TRBV19	-	TRBJ2-6	TGTGCCAGTAGGATGCGGACAGCCAGTGAGGCCAACGTCCTGACTTTC	CASRMRTASEANVLTF
-	TRBV18	-	TRBJ2-7	TGTGCCAGCTCACCAGTGGCCCCGGGGGACGAGCAGTACTTC	CASSPVAPGDEQYF
-	TRBV2	-	TRBJ2-7	TGTGCCAGCAGTCCAATCCGACCCGCTCTCTACGAGCAGTACTTC	CASSPIRPALYEQYF
-	TRBV28	-	TRBJ2-7	TGTGCCAGCAGTTTACGACTGCCGACCTACGAGCAGTACTTC	CASSLRLPTYEQYF
-	TRBV6-5	-	TRBJ1-4	TGTGCCAGCAGTTACGGACGGCAAAATGAAAAACTGTTTTTT	CASSYGRQNEKLFF
-	TRBV4-2	-	TRBJ1-2	TGTGCCAGCAGCCAAGCATCCGGGCCACAGGAAAATGGCTACACCTTC	CASSQASGPQENGYTF
-	TRBV28	-	TRBJ1-3	TGTGCCAGCAGTCCTCCAGGGAGCTCTGGAAACACCATATATTTT	CASSPPGSSGNTIYF
-	TRBV7-6	TRBD1	TRBJ1-1	TGTGCCAGCAGCTTGGGAGGACAGGGTATAACTGAAGCTTTCTTT	CASSLGGQGITEAFF
-	TRBV2	-	TRBJ1-5	TGTGCCAGCAGGGGAGTTAGGGGAGGCCAGCCCCAGCATTTT	CASRGVRGGQPQHF
-	TRBV4-1	-	TRBJ1-5	TGCGCCAGCAGCCAAAGGGTCCAACAAGTCGATGGCAATCAGCCCCAGCATTTT	CASSQRVQQVDGNQPQHF
-	TRBV29-1	-	TRBJ1-5	TGCAGCGTTGTGTCAATCGCGGGACAGCCCCAGCATTTT	CSVVSIAGQPQHF
once	TRBV18	-	TRBJ1-2	TGTGCCAGCTCACCACCCCAGGGCGGGTACTATGGCTACACCTTC	CASSPPQGGYYGYTF
-	TRBV6-6	TRBD1	TRBJ1-6	TGTGCCGGATGCGACAGGGTGAATTCACCCCTCCACTTT	CAGCDRVNSPLHF
-	TRBV5-6	-	TRBJ2-5	TGTGCCAGCAGCCTGCCGGGGGGCAGTGAGACCCAGTACTTC	CASSLPGGSETQYF
-	TRBV19	TRBD2	TRBJ2-3	TGTGCCAGTAGTATATTCGGGACTATATATACGCAGTATTTT	CASSIFGTIYTQYF
-	TRBV11-3	-	TRBJ2-1	TGTGCCAGCAGCTTAGGGGGTACTAGGCCTAAACTTCACAATGAGCAGTTCTTC	CASSLGGTRPKLHNEQFF
-	TRBV19	TRBD1	TRBJ1-2	TGTGCCAGTACCGCGACAGGGTCGGCTGGCTACACCTTC	CASTATGSAGYTF
-	TRBV18	TRBD1	TRBJ1-2	TGTGCCAGCTCACCACAATTAGGCCAGGGGGAGAGCTACACCTTC	CASSPQLGQGESYTF
once	TRBV4-3	-	TRBJ1-1	TGCGCCAGCAGCCAAGATAGGGTCAGGGAGGGCACTGAAGCTTTCTTT	CASSQDRVREGTEAFF
-	TRBV18	TRBD2	TRBJ2-7	TGTGCCAGCTCACCTTTAGAGGCGGGGGGCTCCTACGAGCAGTACTTC	CASSPLEAGGSYEQYF
-	TRBV7-6	-	TRBJ1-3	TGTGCCAGCAGCTTAGCCTCGCCATTCTCTGGAAACACCATATATTTT	CASSLASPFSGNTIYF
-	TRBV7-7	-	TRBJ2-7	TGTGCTAGCAGCTTAGCGGCTGGGGACAGCTACGAGCAGTACTTC	CASSLAAGDSYEQYF
-	TRBV4-2	TRBD1	TRBJ2-7	TGTGCCAGTTCCGGGACAGGGGTCTCCTACGAGCAGTACTTC	CASSGTGVSYEQYF
-	TRBV10-3	-	TRBJ2-5	TGTGCCATCAGTGAGTCGACAGGCTACCAAGAGACCCAGTACTTC	CAISESTGYQETQYF
-	TRBV19	TRBD2	TRBJ2-7	TGTGCCAGTAGTGCCCTCCTGACTAGCGGGAGGGCCCGATACGAGCAGTACTTC	CASSALLTSGRARYEQYF
-	TRBV5-1	TRBD1	TRBJ2-2	TGCGCCAGCAGCTTAGGGACAGCCACCGGGGAGCTGTTTTTT	CASSLGTATGELFF
-	TRBV29-1	-	TRBJ1-4	TGCAGCGTTGAAAACAGGGCTCAAGAAAAACTGTTTTTT	CSVENRAQEKLFF
-	TRBV28	-	TRBJ1-1	TGTGCCAGCAGTTTAGAGTGGGGGAGCACTGAAGCTTTCTTT	CASSLEWGSTEAFF
-	TRBV18	-	TRBJ1-1	TGTGCCAGCTCACTCGGCAGGGGCCGTCAGGGGAACACTGAAGCTTTCTTT	CASSLGRGRQGNTEAFF
-	TRBV2	-	TRBJ1-5	TGTGCCAGCAAGCTGGACGGGGAAAATCAGCCCCAGCATTTT	CASKLDGENQPQHF
-	TRBV19	-	TRBJ2-3	TGTGCCAGTAGTGAGGGCAGCCCCGGGACGCAGTATTTT	CASSEGSPGTQYF